A selection of T cell receptor beta chains follows, all from one sample in a study of T cell clusters in autoimmune cytopenias. TCRdb reprocessed the multiplex PCR reads, keeping one entry per CDR3 protein, no DNA. The sample table sets out over a thousand distinct CDR3 sequences. The source material was peripheral blood. These receptors were taken from a human donor with an autoimmune cytopenia or autoimmune hepatitis (not recorded which). CDR3s include the opening cysteine and the closing phenylalanine or tryptophan. Fields, in order: clone size, V gene, J gene, CDR3 length, CDR3 protein. Size values are once, few and many counts, or a class for expanded clones, and some rows have none.

clone_size: medium-sized
v_call: TRBV20-1
j_call: TRBJ1-6
cdr3_length: 13
cdr3_aa: CSASGTGRSPLHF

clone_size: medium-sized
v_call: TRBV5-4
j_call: TRBJ1-1
cdr3_length: 13
cdr3_aa: CASSPDREGGTFF

clone_size: large
v_call: TRBV29-1
j_call: TRBJ1-2
cdr3_length: 13
cdr3_aa: CSVDIGGEGGYTF

clone_size: large
v_call: TRBV6-5
j_call: TRBJ2-7
cdr3_length: 15
cdr3_aa: CASSGGGGLRDEQYF

clone_size: medium-sized
v_call: TRBV6-5
j_call: TRBJ2-1
cdr3_length: 17
cdr3_aa: CASSSGLLAGLYNEQFF

clone_size: .
v_call: TRBV4-2
j_call: TRBJ2-1
cdr3_length: 12
cdr3_aa: CASSHERIEQFF

clone_size: medium-sized
v_call: TRBV24-1
j_call: TRBJ2-7
cdr3_length: 11
cdr3_aa: CATSNRYEQYF

clone_size: large
v_call: TRBV6-6
j_call: TRBJ2-5
cdr3_length: 14
cdr3_aa: CASHLGTGTETQYF

clone_size: medium-sized
v_call: TRBV19
j_call: TRBJ1-5
cdr3_length: 15
cdr3_aa: CASRRVGSSNQPQHF

clone_size: large
v_call: TRBV29-1
j_call: TRBJ2-1
cdr3_length: 13
cdr3_aa: CSARGPSPNEQFF

clone_size: medium-sized
v_call: TRBV5-4
j_call: TRBJ1-2
cdr3_length: 11
cdr3_aa: CASSLGGGYTF

clone_size: large
v_call: TRBV6-5
j_call: TRBJ2-1
cdr3_length: 13
cdr3_aa: CASSYGRGDEQFF

clone_size: medium-sized
v_call: TRBV6-6
j_call: TRBJ1-4
cdr3_length: 14
cdr3_aa: CASSYRWRDEKLFF

clone_size: large
v_call: TRBV7-6
j_call: TRBJ2-5
cdr3_length: 14
cdr3_aa: CASRLGGAGETQYF

clone_size: medium-sized
v_call: TRBV6-2/TRBV6-3
j_call: TRBJ2-3
cdr3_length: 15
cdr3_aa: CASSYSKYGTDTQYF

clone_size: .
v_call: TRBV6-1
j_call: TRBJ1-5
cdr3_length: 15
cdr3_aa: CASRGTPHSNQPQHF

clone_size: medium-sized
v_call: TRBV24-1
j_call: TRBJ2-2
cdr3_length: 16
cdr3_aa: CATSRAGGYNPGELFF

clone_size: .
v_call: TRBV5-1
j_call: TRBJ2-2
cdr3_length: 14
cdr3_aa: CASTPQGNTGELFF

clone_size: .
v_call: TRBV7-2
j_call: TRBJ1-1
cdr3_length: 14
cdr3_aa: CASSPAGQIREAFF

clone_size: medium-sized
v_call: TRBV18
j_call: TRBJ2-3
cdr3_length: 15
cdr3_aa: CASSPAGSLTDTQYF

clone_size: .
v_call: TRBV5-1
j_call: TRBJ2-5
cdr3_length: 16
cdr3_aa: CASRAAGQGAGETQYF

clone_size: medium-sized
v_call: TRBV19
j_call: TRBJ2-7
cdr3_length: 14
cdr3_aa: CASSTQGTRYEQYF

clone_size: large
v_call: TRBV6-5
j_call: TRBJ2-7
cdr3_length: 14
cdr3_aa: CASTPSGTGNEQYF

clone_size: medium-sized
v_call: TRBV7-6
j_call: TRBJ2-3
cdr3_length: 15
cdr3_aa: CASSAPWGSTDTQYF

clone_size: large
v_call: TRBV6-4
j_call: TRBJ2-2
cdr3_length: 15
cdr3_aa: CASSEGGATTGELFF

clone_size: medium-sized
v_call: TRBV11-1
j_call: TRBJ2-7
cdr3_length: 13
cdr3_aa: CASSPGNTYEQYF

clone_size: medium-sized
v_call: TRBV5-4
j_call: TRBJ1-4
cdr3_length: 15
cdr3_aa: CASSNRQGAGEKLFF

clone_size: .
v_call: TRBV7-9
j_call: TRBJ1-1
cdr3_length: 11
cdr3_aa: CASSLSPQAFF

clone_size: medium-sized
v_call: TRBV6-2/TRBV6-3
j_call: TRBJ2-1
cdr3_length: 14
cdr3_aa: CASRKREDYNEQFF

clone_size: .
v_call: TRBV5-4
j_call: TRBJ2-3
cdr3_length: 15
cdr3_aa: CASSLGGRAADTQYF

clone_size: large
v_call: TRBV6-5
j_call: TRBJ1-3
cdr3_length: 14
cdr3_aa: CASSARLLGNTIYF

clone_size: large
v_call: TRBV6-5
j_call: TRBJ2-5
cdr3_length: 14
cdr3_aa: CASSRGLGEETQYF

clone_size: .
v_call: TRBV19
j_call: TRBJ2-2
cdr3_length: 17
cdr3_aa: CASSTDGGLAVIGELFF

clone_size: large
v_call: TRBV30
j_call: TRBJ2-5
cdr3_length: 13
cdr3_aa: CAWSQGLEETQYF

clone_size: medium-sized
v_call: TRBV7-6
j_call: TRBJ2-3
cdr3_length: 16
cdr3_aa: CASSLRLAGSTDTQYF

clone_size: .
v_call: TRBV5-1
j_call: TRBJ2-2
cdr3_length: 14
cdr3_aa: CASSGVWGSGELFF

clone_size: medium-sized
v_call: TRBV24-1
j_call: TRBJ1-2
cdr3_length: 13
cdr3_aa: CATSRAGVYGYTF

clone_size: medium-sized
v_call: TRBV19
j_call: TRBJ2-5
cdr3_length: 12
cdr3_aa: CASSTQGGPQYF

clone_size: .
v_call: TRBV5-6
j_call: TRBJ1-1
cdr3_length: 14
cdr3_aa: CASSHGQGATEAFF

clone_size: large
v_call: TRBV30
j_call: TRBJ2-5
cdr3_length: 13
cdr3_aa: CAWSVREGGTQYF

clone_size: .
v_call: TRBV27
j_call: TRBJ1-5
cdr3_length: 17
cdr3_aa: CASSLIGPNLSNQPQHF

clone_size: large
v_call: TRBV6-5
j_call: TRBJ2-5
cdr3_length: 15
cdr3_aa: CASRTGTSGPQTQYF

clone_size: medium-sized
v_call: TRBV20-1
j_call: TRBJ2-1
cdr3_length: 15
cdr3_aa: CSARLGTSVGDEQFF

clone_size: medium-sized
v_call: TRBV6-6
j_call: TRBJ2-4
cdr3_length: 15
cdr3_aa: CASSTQERHVDIQYF

clone_size: medium-sized
v_call: TRBV19
j_call: TRBJ1-2
cdr3_length: 13
cdr3_aa: CASSIRGNYGYTF

clone_size: medium-sized
v_call: TRBV5-5
j_call: TRBJ2-3
cdr3_length: 15
cdr3_aa: CASSRPMGRGDTQYF

clone_size: medium-sized
v_call: TRBV12-3/TRBV12-4
j_call: TRBJ2-1
cdr3_length: 17
cdr3_aa: CASSLTSGSTYYNEQFF

clone_size: large
v_call: TRBV11-1
j_call: TRBJ2-7
cdr3_length: 14
cdr3_aa: CASSQRLAGNEQYF

clone_size: medium-sized
v_call: TRBV27
j_call: TRBJ2-7
cdr3_length: 12
cdr3_aa: CASSRWGTEQYF

clone_size: .
v_call: TRBV20-1
j_call: TRBJ2-7
cdr3_length: 17
cdr3_aa: CSARSRGLAGGPYEQYF